Described below is a single T cell receptor (beta chain) sequence and its context. The germline V gene has CDR1 SGDLS and CDR2 YYNGEE. The CDR3 is 16 amino acids. The ends lost 0 bases at V and 8 bases at J; junction bases unmatched: 8. This sample was included in a study of blood T cell repertoires in COVID-19. Profiling relied on immunoSEQ multiplex PCR, and the TCRdb table lists in-frame clones only, not all of them. The repertoire holds 110,000 to 150,000 clones, with 85% to 90% as singletons. The rearrangement links TRBV9 to TRBJ1-2; 12 nucleotides agree with TRBD1. The TCR was taken from a woman of 80 years or more with acute or convalescent COVID-19. Sequencing input: peripheral blood. Here the CDR3 DNA reads TGTGCCAGCAGCGTAGGTGGGACAGGGGGCTTTCGAGGCTACACCTTC. Protein: CASSVGGTGGFRGYTF.